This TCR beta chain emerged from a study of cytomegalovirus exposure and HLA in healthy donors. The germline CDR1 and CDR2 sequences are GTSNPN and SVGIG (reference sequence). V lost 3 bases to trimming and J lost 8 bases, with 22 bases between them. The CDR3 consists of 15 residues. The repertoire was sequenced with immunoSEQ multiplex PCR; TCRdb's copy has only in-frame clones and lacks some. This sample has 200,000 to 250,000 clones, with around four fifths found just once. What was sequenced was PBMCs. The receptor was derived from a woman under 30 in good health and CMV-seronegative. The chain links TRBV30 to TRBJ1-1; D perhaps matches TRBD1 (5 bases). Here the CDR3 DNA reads TGTGCCTGGAGGGGTCCGACAGCTACGACCGCAGAAGCTTTCTTT. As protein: CAWRGPTATTAEAFF.